What follows are 3 T cell receptor beta chains derived from one specimen sequenced in a study of tumor-infiltrating lymphocytes in primary liver carcinoma. Total RNA and DNA came together from roughly 20-30 mg of bulk tissue without cell sorting. A primer in the constant region served to generate TCR beta cDNA from about 480 ng of total RNA. Construction of TCR beta libraries relied on three successive nested multiplex PCR rounds employing slightly modified ARM-PCR. Use of TRBV1-TRBV30 forward primers with a C-beta reverse primer characterized the first two PCR rounds, which lasted around 10 cycles each. TCRdb re-called the multiplex PCR reads with MiXCR, one entry per CDR3 protein. The sample shows about 99,000 distinct CDR3 sequences, about 70% of them seen only once. Sequencing was carried out using liver tumor tissue from sampling region 5. As to subset: tumor region T5, tumor centre. The receptors were gathered from a woman aged 55-75 years with primary liver carcinoma and hepatitis B virus infection.

V usage is TRBV28 and J usage is TRBJ2-7; 7 nucleotides align to TRBD2. CDR3 size: 16 residues. V shed 6 bases and J 3 bases; nucleotides not matched to a gene: 14. Germline assignment: CDR1 MDHEN and CDR2 SYDVKM. CDR3 sequence reads: CASSTPPPGTNYEQYF. CDR3 coding DNA: TGTGCCAGCAGCACACCCCCTCCCGGGACTAACTACGAGCAGTACTTC.

This clonotype has a handful of counts. Given a much more abundant clone one base away, this may be a read error. V usage is TRBV5-5 and J usage is TRBJ2-7; D gene uncertain. This CDR3 is built from 13 residues. V gave up 4 bases and J gave up 4 bases, with 12 bases separating them. Looked up from germline, CDR1 is SGHKS and CDR2 is YYEKEE (reference sequence). As DNA, the CDR3 is TGTGCCAGCAGCCAGGCGAGAGGATACGAGCAGTACTTC. Amino acids: CASSQARGYEQYF.

The sample holds one count of this clonotype. The junction differs from germline at one of its ends, possibly a read error. V is TRBV11-2 and J is TRBJ2-1; D gene uncertain. The CDR3 is made up of 13 amino acids. Germline V gene data show CDR1 as SGHAT and CDR2 as FQNNGV. The CDR3 coding sequence is TGTGCCAGCAGCTTAGGTCACTACAATGAGAAGTTCTTC. Its translation is CASSLGHYNEKFF.